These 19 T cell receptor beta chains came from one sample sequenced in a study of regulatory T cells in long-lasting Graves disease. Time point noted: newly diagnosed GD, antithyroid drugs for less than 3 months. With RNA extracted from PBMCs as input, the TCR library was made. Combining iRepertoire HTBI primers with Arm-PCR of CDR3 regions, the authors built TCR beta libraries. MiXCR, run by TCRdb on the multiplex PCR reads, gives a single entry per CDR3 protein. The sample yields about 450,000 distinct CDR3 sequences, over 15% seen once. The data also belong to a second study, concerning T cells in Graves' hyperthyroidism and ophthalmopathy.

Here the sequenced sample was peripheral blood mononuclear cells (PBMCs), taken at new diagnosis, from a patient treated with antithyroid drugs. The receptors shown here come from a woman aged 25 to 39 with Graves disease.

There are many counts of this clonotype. CDR3 sequence reads: CASSLEGQGAQSGYGYTF. CDR3 nucleotide sequence: TGCGCCAGCAGCTTGGAAGGACAGGGGGCGCAGAGTGGCTATGGCTACACCTTC. The chain couples TRBV5-1 to TRBJ1-2, with TRBD1 matching over 11 bases. V shed 0 bases, J shed 4 bases, and the junction held 11 bases outside the gene matches. The germline V gene encodes CDR1 SGHRS and CDR2 YFSETQ. The CDR3 contains 18 residues.

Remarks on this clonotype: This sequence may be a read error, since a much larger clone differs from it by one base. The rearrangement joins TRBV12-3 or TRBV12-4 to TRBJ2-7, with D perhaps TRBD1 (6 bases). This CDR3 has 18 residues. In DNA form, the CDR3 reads TGTGCCAGCTCCCTTCGAGCCACTCGGTGGGACACTTCCTACGGGCAGTACTTC. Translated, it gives CASSLRATRWDTSYGQYF.

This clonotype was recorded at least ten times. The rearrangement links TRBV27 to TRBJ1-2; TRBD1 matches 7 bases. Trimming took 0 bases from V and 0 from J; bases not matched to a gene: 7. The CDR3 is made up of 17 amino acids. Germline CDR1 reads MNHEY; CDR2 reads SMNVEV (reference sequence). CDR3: CASSLSKGGASNYGYTF. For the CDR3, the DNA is TGTGCCAGCAGTTTATCGAAAGGGGGCGCATCTAACTATGGCTACACCTTC.

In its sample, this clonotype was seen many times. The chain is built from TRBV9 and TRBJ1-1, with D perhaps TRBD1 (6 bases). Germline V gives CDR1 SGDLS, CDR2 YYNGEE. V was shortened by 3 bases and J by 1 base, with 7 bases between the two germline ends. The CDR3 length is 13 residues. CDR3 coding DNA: TGTGCCAGCAGCGAGGGGGGGAACACTGAAGCTTTCTTT. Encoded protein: CASSEGGNTEAFF.

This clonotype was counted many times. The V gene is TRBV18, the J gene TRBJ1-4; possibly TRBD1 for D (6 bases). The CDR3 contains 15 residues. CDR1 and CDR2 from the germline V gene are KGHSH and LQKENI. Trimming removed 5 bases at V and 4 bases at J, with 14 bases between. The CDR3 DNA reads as TGTGCCAGCTCATCCTTGACAGGATTTAATGAAAAACTGTTTTTT. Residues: CASSSLTGFNEKLFF.

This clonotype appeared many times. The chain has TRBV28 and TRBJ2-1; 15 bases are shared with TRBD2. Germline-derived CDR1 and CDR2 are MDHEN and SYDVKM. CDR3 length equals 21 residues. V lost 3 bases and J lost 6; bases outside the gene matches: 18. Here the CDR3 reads CASSFGGTSGRQVGRVNEQFF. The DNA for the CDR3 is TGTGCCAGCAGTTTCGGGGGGACTAGCGGGAGGCAGGTAGGAAGGGTCAATGAGCAGTTCTTC.

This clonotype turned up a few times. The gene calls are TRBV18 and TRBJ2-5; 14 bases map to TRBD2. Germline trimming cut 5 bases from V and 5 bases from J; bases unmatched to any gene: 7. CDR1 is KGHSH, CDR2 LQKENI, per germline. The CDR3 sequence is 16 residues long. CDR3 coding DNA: TGTGCCAGCTCATCGGGACTAGCGGGAGAAGTGGAGACCCAGTACTTC. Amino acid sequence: CASSSGLAGEVETQYF. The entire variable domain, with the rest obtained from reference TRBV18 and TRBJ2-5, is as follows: NAGVMQNPRHLVRRRGQEARLRCSPMKGHSHVYWYRQLPEEGLKFMVYLQKENIIDESGMPKERFSAEFPKEGPSILRIQQVVRGDSAAYFCASSSGLAGEVETQYFGPGTRLLVL.

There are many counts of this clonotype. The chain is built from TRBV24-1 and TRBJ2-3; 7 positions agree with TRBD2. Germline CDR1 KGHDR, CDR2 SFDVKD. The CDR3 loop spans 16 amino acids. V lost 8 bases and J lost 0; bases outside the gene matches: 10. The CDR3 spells CATTAKWRESTDTQYF. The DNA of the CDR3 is TGTGCCACCACTGCTAAGTGGCGGGAGAGCACAGATACGCAGTATTTT.

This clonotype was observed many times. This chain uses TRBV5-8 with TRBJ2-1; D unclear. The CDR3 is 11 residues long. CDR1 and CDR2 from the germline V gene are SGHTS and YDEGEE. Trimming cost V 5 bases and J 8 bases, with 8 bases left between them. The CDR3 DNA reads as TGTGCCAGCAGGGTAGGCGATGAGCAGTTCTTC. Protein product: CASRVGDEQFF.

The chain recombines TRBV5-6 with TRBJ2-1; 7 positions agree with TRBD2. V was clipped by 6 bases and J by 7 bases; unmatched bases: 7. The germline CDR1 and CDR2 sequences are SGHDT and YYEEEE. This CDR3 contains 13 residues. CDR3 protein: CASNAGAANEQFF. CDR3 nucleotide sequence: TGTGCCAGCAATGCGGGAGCAGCAAATGAGCAGTTCTTC.

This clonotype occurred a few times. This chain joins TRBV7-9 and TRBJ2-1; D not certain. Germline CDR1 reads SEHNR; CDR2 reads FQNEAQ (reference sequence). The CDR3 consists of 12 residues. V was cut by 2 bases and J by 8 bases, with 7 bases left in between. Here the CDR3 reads CASSLSSDEQFF. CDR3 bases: TGTGCCAGCAGCTTAAGTAGTGATGAGCAGTTCTTC.

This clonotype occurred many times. CDR3 nucleotide sequence: TGTGCCAGCAGTTCCCGGTTCCCCTACAATGAGCAGTTCTTC. Translation gives CASSSRFPYNEQFF. V usage is TRBV6-5 and J usage is TRBJ2-1; D remains ambiguous. There are 14 residues in the CDR3. Trimming took 4 bases from V and 2 from J, leaving 9 bases between them. Looked up from germline, CDR1 is MNHEY and CDR2 is SVGAGI.

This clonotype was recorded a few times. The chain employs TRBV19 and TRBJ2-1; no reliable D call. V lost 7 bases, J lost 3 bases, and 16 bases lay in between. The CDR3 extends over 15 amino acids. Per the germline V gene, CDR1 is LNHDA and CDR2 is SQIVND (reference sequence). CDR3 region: CASIPPGLGYNEQFF. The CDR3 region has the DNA TGTGCCAGTATACCCCCGGGCCTAGGCTACAATGAGCAGTTCTTC.

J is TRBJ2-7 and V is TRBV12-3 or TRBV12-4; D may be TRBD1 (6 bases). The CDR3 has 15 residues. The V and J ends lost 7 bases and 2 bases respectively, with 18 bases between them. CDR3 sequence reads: CASIQFRDRPYEQYF. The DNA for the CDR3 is TGTGCCAGCATCCAGTTCCGAGACAGGCCCTACGAGCAGTACTTC.

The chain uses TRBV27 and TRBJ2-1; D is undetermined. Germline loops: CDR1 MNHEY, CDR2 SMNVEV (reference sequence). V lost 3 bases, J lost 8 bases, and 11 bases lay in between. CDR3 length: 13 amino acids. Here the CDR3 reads CASSLISADEQFF. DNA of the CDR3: TGTGCCAGCAGTTTGATTTCAGCTGATGAGCAGTTCTTC.

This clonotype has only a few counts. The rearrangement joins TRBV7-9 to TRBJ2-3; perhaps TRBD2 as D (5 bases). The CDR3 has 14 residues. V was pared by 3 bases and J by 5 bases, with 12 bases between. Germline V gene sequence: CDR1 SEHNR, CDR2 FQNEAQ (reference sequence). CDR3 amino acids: CASSFGVEGDTQYF. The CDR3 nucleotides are TGTGCCAGCAGCTTCGGGGTTGAGGGAGATACGCAGTATTTT.

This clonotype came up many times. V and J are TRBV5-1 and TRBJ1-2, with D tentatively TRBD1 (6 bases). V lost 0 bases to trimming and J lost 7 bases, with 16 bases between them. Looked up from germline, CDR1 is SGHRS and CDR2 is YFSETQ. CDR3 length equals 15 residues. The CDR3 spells CASSLAGGGDGGYTF. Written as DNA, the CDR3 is TGCGCCAGCAGCTTGGCCGGGGGCGGGGATGGTGGCTACACCTTC.

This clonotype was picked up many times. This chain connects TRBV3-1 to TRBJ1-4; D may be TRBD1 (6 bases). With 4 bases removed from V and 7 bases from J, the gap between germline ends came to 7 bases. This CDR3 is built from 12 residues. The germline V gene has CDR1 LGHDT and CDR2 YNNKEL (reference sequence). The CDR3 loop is CASSRTVEKLFF. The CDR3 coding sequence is TGTGCCAGCAGCCGGACAGTTGAAAAACTGTTTTTT.

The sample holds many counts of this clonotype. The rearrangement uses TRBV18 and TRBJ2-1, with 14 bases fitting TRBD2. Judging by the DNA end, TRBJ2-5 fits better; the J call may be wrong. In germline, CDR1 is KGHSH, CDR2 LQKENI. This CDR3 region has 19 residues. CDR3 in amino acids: CASSPLGLAGARDRETQYF. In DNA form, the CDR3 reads TGTGCCAGCTCACCACTGGGACTAGCGGGAGCGCGAGACAGAGAGACCCAGTACTTC.